This TCR beta chain was sequenced during a study of cytomegalovirus exposure and HLA in healthy donors. Regarding the study as a whole: In vitro work confirmed that a few CMV-associated chains recognize CMV antigens.

Primers included in the PCR were 60 Vbeta and 13 Jbeta primers. Libraries were prepared by immunoSEQ multiplex PCR; TCRdb keeps only in-frame clonotypes and omits some of them. The sample includes about 160,000 clones, approximately 88% of them seen just once. On this clone: Its antigen is not known.

This CDR3 is 14 amino acids long. Germline loops: CDR1 LNHDA, CDR2 SQIVND (reference sequence). Trimming left V 5 bases short and J 4 bases short, with 12 bases between. The V call is TRBV19, the J call TRBJ1-5, with D maybe TRBD1 (5 bases). Sequencing was carried out using PBMCs. This clonotype was obtained from a boy younger than 10 in good health and CMV-seronegative. The CDR3 loop is CASSPWAGNQPQHF. CDR3 bases: TGTGCCAGTAGTCCTTGGGCAGGGAATCAGCCCCAGCATTTT.